This entry lists 26 T cell receptor beta chains sequenced from one sample in a study of PD-L1 blockade in urothelial cancer. Repertoires were generated with immunoSEQ multiplex PCR, while TCRdb's copy carries only in-frame clones and drops some. The sample contains 50,000 or so clones, roughly 75% of which appear only once. As for time point: pretreatment peripheral blood. The sample in question was PBMCs, obtained around atezolizumab (anti-PD-L1) treatment. All receptors come from a man between 65 and 85 years old with urothelial cancer.

This chain connects TRBV7-9 to TRBJ2-5; TRBD1 is a possible D gene (6 bases). Trimming removed 0 bases from V and 3 bases from J, with 11 bases in between. Germline V gene lookup returns CDR1 SEHNR and CDR2 FQNEAQ (reference sequence). The CDR3 runs to 15 residues. The chain's CDR3 is CASSLARGLKETQYF. The DNA for the CDR3 is TGTGCCAGCAGCTTAGCCAGGGGCCTTAAAGAGACCCAGTACTTC. The variable domain in full, with the rest retrieved from reference TRBV7-9 and TRBJ2-5, is DTGVSQNPRHKITKRGQNVTFRCDPISEHNRLYWYRQTLGQGPEFLTYFQNEAQLEKSRLLSDRFSAERPKGSFSTLEIQRTEQGDSAMYLCASSLARGLKETQYFGPGTRLLVL.

The chain combines TRBV11-2 with TRBJ2-7; TRBD1 matches 7 bases. Germline CDR1 is SGHAT and CDR2 is FQNNGV. J was trimmed by 2 bases and V by 5 bases; bases with no gene match: 9. The CDR3 has 15 amino acids. This CDR3 reads CASSLRQGTTYEQYF. CDR3 bases: TGTGCCAGCAGCCTACGACAGGGAACCACCTACGAGCAGTACTTC.

This sequence joins TRBV28 and TRBJ2-1; the match to TRBD1 covers 12 bases. Germline loops: CDR1 MDHEN, CDR2 SYDVKM. The CDR3 covers 16 residues. J lost 10 bases, V lost 6 bases, and 13 bases had no gene match. CDR3 bases: TGTGCCAGCAGCCCAAATCCGGGACAGGGGGCATGGGAGCAGTTCTTC. This gives the protein CASSPNPGQGAWEQFF.

The rearrangement links TRBV5-1 to TRBJ2-2, with D possibly being TRBD1 (5 bases). CDR1 and CDR2 from the germline V gene are SGHRS and YFSETQ. The CDR3 is made up of 16 amino acids. Trimming cost V 0 bases and J 2 bases, with 11 bases left between them. CDR3 in DNA: TGCGCCAGCAGCTTGGAGGCAGGGCTTAACACCGGGGAGCTGTTTTTT. Its protein is CASSLEAGLNTGELFF.

The DNA for the CDR3 is TGTGCCAGTCGGACTAGCGGCACGTACCAAGAGACCCAGTACTTC. Protein product: CASRTSGTYQETQYF. This rearrangement joins TRBV6-5 to TRBJ2-5; TRBD2 aligns across 10 bases. The CDR3 sequence is 15 residues long. V trimming: 9 bases; J trimming: 0 bases; junction bases outside the gene matches: 7. Germline CDR1 and CDR2: MNHEY and SVGAGI.

The chain recombines TRBV7-9 with TRBJ1-1, with D possibly TRBD1 on 5 matching bases. The length of the CDR3 is 13 residues. Deletions cut 5 bases from V and 5 bases from J, with 12 bases between. Germline V lookup: CDR1 SEHNR, CDR2 FQNEAQ (reference sequence). Here the CDR3 reads CASSLNQGTEAFF. The CDR3 region has the DNA TGTGCCAGCAGCCTGAACCAGGGAACTGAAGCTTTCTTT.

The chain employs TRBV5-8 and TRBJ2-7; perhaps TRBD2 as D (6 bases). The V end lost 4 bases, the J end lost 2 bases, and 10 bases lay between the germline ends. The CDR3 is made up of 13 amino acids. The germline V gene encodes CDR1 SGHTS and CDR2 YDEGEE. Here the CDR3 DNA reads TGTGCCAGCAGCCGGGGGAGGACCTACGAGCAGTACTTC. Its protein is CASSRGRTYEQYF.

The chain carries TRBV9 and TRBJ1-3; tentative D call: TRBD1 (5 bases). CDR1 is SGDLS, CDR2 YYNGEE, per germline. The CDR3 is 17 amino acids. The V end lost 0 bases, the J end lost 2 bases, and 15 bases lay between the germline ends. The chain's CDR3 is CASSVGAGGVAGNTIYF. The CDR3 DNA reads as TGTGCCAGCAGCGTAGGGGCCGGGGGGGTGGCTGGAAACACCATATATTTT.

The rearrangement joins TRBV7-2 to TRBJ2-7, with 9 bases identical to TRBD2. After removal of 4 bases from V and 6 bases from J, the junction contained 19 bases not matched to a gene. The CDR3 totals 18 residues. The germline V gene has CDR1 SGHTA and CDR2 FQGNSA. The CDR3 DNA sequence: TGTGCCAGCAGCTCAGGGCGGGAGGGCCCGAGACGGCTCTCCGAGCAGTACTTC. Amino acids: CASSSGREGPRRLSEQYF.

This clone has at least ten counts. This chain uses TRBV11-2 with TRBJ2-7, with D possibly being TRBD1 (5 bases). Per the germline V gene, CDR1 is SGHAT and CDR2 is FQNNGV. V lost 4 bases and J lost 3, with 13 bases in between. CDR3 size: 14 residues. The CDR3 sequence is CASSSRGHHYEQYF. CDR3 coding DNA: TGTGCCAGCAGCTCCCGCGGACACCACTACGAGCAGTACTTC.

The chain carries TRBV7-2 and TRBJ1-5; a weak D match, TRBD1 (6 bases). Trimming took 0 bases from V and 3 from J, leaving 9 bases between them. CDR1 and CDR2 (germline): SGHTA, FQGNSA. The CDR3 runs to 15 residues. For the CDR3, the DNA is TGTGCCAGCAGCTTAGCCTCAGGGGACAATCAGCCCCAGCATTTT. Its translation: CASSLASGDNQPQHF.

V gene TRBV5-1 combines with J gene TRBJ2-1; 7 bases fit TRBD2. The CDR3 length is 15 residues. With V trimmed by 1 base and J by 6 bases, 7 bases remained unmatched. Germline loops: CDR1 SGHRS, CDR2 YFSETQ. CDR3 DNA: TGCGCCAGCAGCTTGAGTGCGGGAGCGGGCAATGAGCAGTTCTTC. It translates to CASSLSAGAGNEQFF.

V and J are TRBV15 and TRBJ2-3; no definite D call. The CDR3 length is 13 residues. Trimming pared 0 bases from V and 5 bases from J, leaving 6 bases between. Per germline, CDR1 LNHNV and CDR2 YYDKDF (reference sequence). The CDR3 region has the DNA TGTGCCACCAGCAGAGACCCCAGAGATACGCAGTATTTT. Translating gives CATSRDPRDTQYF.

This chain joins TRBV5-4 and TRBJ1-2; D not certain. Per germline, CDR1 SGHNT and CDR2 YYREEE (reference sequence). The CDR3 runs 13 residues. The germline V and J ends were trimmed by 0 bases and 5 bases, with 8 bases remaining between them. CDR3 region: CASSLEGLYGYTF. The CDR3 bases are TGTGCCAGCAGCTTGGAAGGACTGTATGGCTACACCTTC.

The chain employs TRBV11-2 and TRBJ1-1; 7 bases fit TRBD1. The CDR3 sequence is 14 residues long. The V segment lost 4 bases and the J segment 1 base; nucleotides outside the gene matches: 3. The germline V gene encodes CDR1 SGHAT and CDR2 FQNNGV. CDR3 in amino acids: CASSWGQQNTEAFF. CDR3 sequence (DNA): TGTGCCAGCAGCTGGGGACAGCAGAACACTGAAGCTTTCTTT.

The chain recombines TRBV10-3 with TRBJ2-1, with a tentative D call TRBD2 (6 bases). Deletions cut 0 bases from V and 4 bases from J, with 7 bases between. The CDR3 runs 14 residues. Germline V lookup: CDR1 ENHRY, CDR2 SYGVKD. The CDR3 DNA reads TGTGCCATCAGTGAGTCGGGAGGTTACAATGAGCAGTTCTTC. As protein: CAISESGGYNEQFF.

This sequence joins TRBV30 and TRBJ2-1; TRBD2 matches at 8 bases. CDR1 is GTSNPN, CDR2 SVGIG, per germline (reference sequence). With 8 bases clipped from V and 4 bases from J, the junction kept 1 base outside the gene matches. The CDR3 extends over 11 amino acids. CDR3 protein: CAVAGYNEQFF. The CDR3 DNA is TGTGCCGTAGCGGGGTACAATGAGCAGTTCTTC. Full variable domain (missing parts from reference TRBV30 and TRBJ2-1): SQTIHQWPATLVQPVGSPLSLECTVEGTSNPNLYWYRQAAGRGLQLLFYSVGIGQISSEVPQNLSASRPQDRQFILSSKKLLLSDSGFYLCAVAGYNEQFFGPGTRLTVL.

The chain links TRBV10-3 to TRBJ2-7; a possible D gene is TRBD1 (6 bases). Per the germline V gene, CDR1 is ENHRY and CDR2 is SYGVKD. Trimming shortened V by 2 bases and J by 1 base, and 9 bases separated the two germline ends. This CDR3 contains 14 residues. CDR3 DNA: TGTGCCATCAGTGAGGACAGGAGATCCTACGAGCAGTACTTC. Its protein is CAISEDRRSYEQYF.

This clone was seen a handful of times. This chain connects TRBV27 to TRBJ2-1; D uncertain. V gave up 8 bases and J gave up 1 base, with 3 bases separating them. The CDR3 extends over 11 amino acids. Germline loops: CDR1 MNHEY, CDR2 SMNVEV (reference sequence). The CDR3 DNA sequence: TGTGCCAGCCTATCCTACAATGAGCAGTTCTTC. Its protein product is CASLSYNEQFF.

The chain is built from TRBV6-5 and TRBJ1-5, with TRBD1 identical over 9 bases. Looked up from germline, CDR1 is MNHEY and CDR2 is SVGAGI. The V segment lost 4 bases and the J segment 7 bases; nucleotides outside the gene matches: 11. The CDR3 has 16 amino acids. CDR3 sequence: CASSSRGTGSGQPQHF. CDR3 DNA: TGTGCCAGCAGTTCCCGTGGGACAGGGAGTGGACAGCCCCAGCATTTT.

In DNA, the CDR3 is TGTGCCAGCAGCTTACCCCCTCTAAACGAGCAGTACTTC. This sequence encodes CASSLPPLNEQYF. V is TRBV7-6 and J is TRBJ2-7; D remains ambiguous. CDR3 size: 13 residues. V lost 2 bases, J lost 5 bases, and 10 bases lay in between. The V gene's germline CDR1 is SGHVS and CDR2 FNYEAQ.

The J gene is TRBJ2-3, the V gene TRBV19; the D gene is possibly TRBD2 (7 bases). V gave up 5 bases and J gave up 2 bases, with 17 bases separating them. Germline CDR1 reads LNHDA; CDR2 reads SQIVND (reference sequence). The CDR3 covers 16 residues. The CDR3 nucleotides read TGTGCCAGTAGTTCCGTAGGGGGGGGGAACACAGATACGCAGTATTTT. It translates to CASSSVGGGNTDTQYF.

The chain couples TRBV6-4 to TRBJ2-1; the match to TRBD2 covers 8 bases. There are 15 residues in the CDR3. The germline CDR1 and CDR2 sequences are MRHNA and SNTAGT. With V trimmed by 5 bases and J by 5 bases, 8 bases remained unmatched. Here the CDR3 DNA reads TGTGCCAGCAGTCCCTTTAGCGGGAAGAACAATGAGCAGTTCTTC. This encodes CASSPFSGKNNEQFF.

This chain uses TRBV19 with TRBJ2-1; the match to TRBD2 covers 8 bases. Germline V gene sequence: CDR1 LNHDA, CDR2 SQIVND (reference sequence). This CDR3 contains 13 residues. V was clipped by 6 bases and J by 5 bases; unmatched bases: 3. This CDR3 is CASRLAVNNEQFF. CDR3 coding DNA: TGTGCCAGTAGACTAGCGGTTAACAATGAGCAGTTCTTC.

V gene TRBV21-1 combines with J gene TRBJ1-5. TRBV21-1 represents a pseudogene. The CDR3 is 15 amino acids. The CDR3 DNA reads TGTGCCAGCAGCAAAGGGAGGGAGGTAAATCAGCCCCAGCATTTT. Its protein is CASSKGREVNQPQHF.

The chain recombines TRBV9 with TRBJ2-1; 9 bases map to TRBD1. The ends lost 0 bases at V and 0 bases at J; junction bases unmatched: 7. The CDR3 spans 18 residues. The germline gives CDR1 SGDLS, CDR2 YYNGEE. CDR3 sequence: CASSVGSTGGLSYNEQFF. CDR3 sequence (DNA): TGTGCCAGCAGCGTAGGATCGACAGGGGGACTCTCCTACAATGAGCAGTTCTTC.